What follows are 11 T cell receptor beta chains derived from one specimen sequenced in a study of CD8+CD57+ T cells in acquired aplastic anemia. CDR3 and TCR beta VDJ profiling relied on a genomic DNA template. TCRdb reprocessed the reads with MiXCR, giving one entry per CDR3 protein. The sample holds 80,000 or so distinct CDR3 sequences, under 50% seen once. Sequencing input: sorted CD4+, CD8+, or CD8+CD57+ T cells (not recorded which) from PBMCs. The receptors derive from a human donor in good health, serving as a control.

The rearrangement links TRBV5-6 to TRBJ1-2, with 8 bases aligning to TRBD1. The germline gives CDR1 SGHDT, CDR2 YYEEEE. CDR3 length equals 15 residues. V was clipped by 0 bases and J by 6 bases; unmatched bases: 7. DNA for the CDR3: TGTGCCAGCAGCTTGGGGACAGGGAGTTCGGATGGCTACACCTTC. It translates to CASSLGTGSSDGYTF.

This clonotype was counted between two and nine times. V and J are TRBV27 and TRBJ1-1; D is uncertain. The CDR3 has 11 residues. Germline CDR1 and CDR2: MNHEY and SMNVEV (reference sequence). Trimming took off 3 bases at V and 7 bases at J, with 6 bases between the two ends. CDR3 sequence (DNA): TGTGCCAGCAGTTTTCGGGATGAAGCTTTCTTT. It specifies CASSFRDEAFF.

Points on this clonotype: With a much larger clone just one base away, this may be a read error. This chain connects TRBV9 to TRBJ2-1; no firm D call. CDR1 is SGDLS, CDR2 YYNGEE, per germline. The CDR3 spans 12 residues. Here the CDR3 reads CAGSPTGIEQFF. CDR3 nucleotide sequence: TGTGCCGGCAGCCCGACTGGAATCGAGCAGTTCTTC.

In its sample, this clonotype was seen many times. The genes are TRBV5-8 and TRBJ2-7; D is uncertain. V was shortened by 9 bases and J by 2 bases, with 21 bases between the two germline ends. Germline V gene sequence: CDR1 SGHTS, CDR2 YDEGEE. The CDR3 is 15 residues long. CDR3 sequence reads: CATPALVAVPYEQYF. CDR3 in DNA: TGTGCCACACCGGCCCTGGTAGCTGTCCCCTACGAGCAGTACTTC.

This clonotype showed up many times. V gene TRBV10-2 combines with J gene TRBJ1-3, with 9 positions matching TRBD1. Germline V gene sequence: CDR1 WSHSY, CDR2 SAAADI. V was clipped by 7 bases and J by 0 bases; unmatched bases: 1. The CDR3 is 14 amino acids. CDR3 in amino acids: CASTTGGSGNTIYF. CDR3 bases: TGCGCCAGCACGACAGGGGGCTCTGGAAACACCATATATTTT.

This chain links TRBV25-1 with TRBJ2-4; no definite D call. Germline V gives CDR1 MGHDK, CDR2 SYGVNS. V lost 6 bases, J lost 0 bases, and 12 bases lay in between. CDR3 length: 15 amino acids. CDR3 protein: CASSQVALAKNIQYF. The CDR3 DNA follows: TGTGCCAGCAGCCAAGTAGCATTAGCCAAAAACATTCAGTACTTC.

V gene TRBV15 combines with J gene TRBJ2-1; 9 positions agree with TRBD1. The length of the CDR3 is 15 residues. CDR1 and CDR2 (germline): LNHNV, YYDKDF (reference sequence). After removal of 0 bases from V and 7 bases from J, the junction contained 4 bases not matched to a gene. The CDR3 sequence is CATSRDWDRENEQFF. The CDR3 nucleotides are TGTGCCACCAGCAGAGATTGGGACAGGGAAAATGAGCAGTTCTTC. Drawing the rest from reference TRBV15 and TRBJ2-1, the complete variable domain is DAMVIQNPRYQVTQFGKPVTLSCSQTLNHNVMYWYQQKSSQAPKLLFHYYDKDFNNEADTPDNFQSRRPNTSFCFLDIRSPGLGDTAMYLCATSRDWDRENEQFFGPGTRLTVL.

This clonotype was observed a single time. The gene calls are TRBV19 and TRBJ1-6; tentative D call: TRBD1 (6 bases). Per germline, CDR1 LNHDA and CDR2 SQIVND (reference sequence). The ends were cut back, 3 bases at V and 7 bases at J, with 13 bases in the middle. The CDR3 sequence is 15 residues long. In nucleotides, the CDR3 is TGTGCCAGTAGTATTCGGACAGTGACGAATTCACCCCTCCACTTT. Translated, it gives CASSIRTVTNSPLHF. Full variable domain (rest looked up from reference TRBV19 and TRBJ1-6): DGGITQSPKYLFRKEGQNVTLSCEQNLNHDAMYWYRQDPGQGLRLIYYSQIVNDFQKGDIAEGYSVSREKKESFPLTVTSAQKNPTAFYLCASSIRTVTNSPLHFGNGTRLTVT.

The gene calls are TRBV20-1 and TRBJ2-1; possibly TRBD1 or TRBD2 for D (5 bases each). Trimming cost V 2 bases and J 6 bases, with 11 bases left between them. The CDR3 runs to 13 residues. CDR1 and CDR2 from the germline V gene are DFQATT and SNEGSKA (reference sequence). The CDR3 DNA reads as TGCAGTGCTAGATCTGCCGGGACCAATGAGCAGTTCTTC. Translation gives CSARSAGTNEQFF.

This chain uses TRBV28 with TRBJ1-3; 9 nucleotides line up with TRBD1. This CDR3 is built from 15 residues. J was trimmed by 7 bases and V by 3 bases; bases with no gene match: 7. Germline CDR1 and CDR2: MDHEN and SYDVKM. DNA of the CDR3: TGTGCCAGCAGTTTCGGGACAGGGTATGGCAACACCATATATTTT. Translated, it gives CASSFGTGYGNTIYF.

This clonotype was recorded a few times. The gene calls are TRBV11-1 and TRBJ2-1; TRBD2 matches 8 bases. Germline V gene data show CDR1 as SGHAT and CDR2 as FQDESV (reference sequence). V lost 1 base, J lost 1 base, and 3 bases stayed unmatched. The CDR3 length is 16 residues. The CDR3 region has the DNA TGTGCCAGCAGCTTAGTGTCTAGCGGGTCCTACAATGAGCAGTTCTTC. Translating gives CASSLVSSGSYNEQFF.